The source of this TCR beta chain is a study of blood T cells in healthy people across ages. A second PCR of about 6 to 11 cycles used a sample-barcoded 5' primer and a J-beta primer mix. Any given sample supplied a minimum of 2.5 million CDR3-containing paired-end reads. TCRdb used MiXCR to reprocess the 5' RACE reads, holding one entry per CDR3 protein. This sample carries over 1,500,000 distinct CDR3 sequences, around 50% of them seen once, and the ten largest clones take 2.1%. Study results and caveats: Among T cells, TCR beta diversity per million cells dropped roughly linearly as age rose.

On this clonotype itself: Its target is not known.

Isolation yielded PBMCs, at least 6.5 million per sample, in every case. The authors extracted at least 5.5 micrograms of total RNA per sample. The junction had 6 bases not matched to a gene; V was cut back by 5 bases and J by 4 bases. The length of the CDR3 is 14 residues. Per germline, CDR1 WSHSY and CDR2 SAAADI. The TCR sequence derives from a woman in her thirties or forties in good health. Sequencing was done on a sample of blood. V usage is TRBV10-2 and J usage is TRBJ2-3; 7 bases fit TRBD1. CDR3 bases: TGCGCCAGCAGTTACACAGGACAGGCAGATACGCAGTATTTT. Translating gives CASSYTGQADTQYF.